This T cell receptor (beta chain) is drawn from a study of blood T cell repertoires in COVID-19. Study information: The United States, Italy and Spain were the sources of the acute and convalescent COVID-19 samples. Sample material is recorded as cDNA or gDNA derived from T cells, B-cell-depleted T cells, or PBMCs.

In the authors' workflow: Estimation of nucleated cell counts was performed using reference gene primer amplification. Clones were read by immunoSEQ multiplex PCR, and TCRdb kept only the in-frame ones, dropping some. V, J and clone size are taken as reported in that table, and D and trimming were inferred from the DNA itself. The profile shows 200,000 or so clones, approximately 79% of them singletons. In germline, CDR1 is LNHDA, CDR2 SQIVND (reference sequence). The CDR3 runs to 15 residues. The V and J ends lost 4 bases and 2 bases, in that order; junction bases with no gene match: 7. J is TRBJ2-7 and V is TRBV19, with 8 nucleotides matching TRBD2. The clonotype originates from a man between 60 and 75 years old with active or convalescent COVID-19. The sample comprised peripheral blood. DNA for the CDR3: TGTGCCAGTAGTACCAGCGGGAGATACACCTACGAGCAGTACTTC. The encoded protein is CASSTSGRYTYEQYF.